The 13 T cell receptor beta chains below were found in one sample sequenced in a study of blood T cell repertoires in COVID-19. Using immunoSEQ multiplex PCR, the repertoire was profiled, and TCRdb retains in-frame clones only, with some absent. The repertoire holds about 140,000 clones, with 65% to 85% as singletons. Sequencing input: peripheral blood. These receptors were collected from a human donor in a cohort sampled during active COVID-19.

This clone was observed a single time. V gene TRBV29-1 combines with J gene TRBJ2-7; 8 nucleotides agree with TRBD1. Per germline, CDR1 SQVTM and CDR2 ANQGSEA. Trimming removed 8 bases from V and 6 bases from J; junction bases left unmatched: 3. This CDR3 region has 10 residues. CDR3 amino acids: CSIGQGEQYF. CDR3 DNA: TGCAGCATAGGACAGGGCGAGCAGTACTTC.

The V call is TRBV10-2, the J call TRBJ2-5, with 10 bases matching TRBD1. This CDR3 comprises 16 residues. V dropped 2 bases and J dropped 5; count of bases not matched to a gene: 8. Germline V gives CDR1 WSHSY, CDR2 SAAADI. The CDR3 DNA follows: TGCGCCAGCAGTGAGCTACTGACAGGGGGCCTGGAGACCCAGTACTTC. Translated, it gives CASSELLTGGLETQYF.

The genes are TRBV4-1 and TRBJ2-1; 9 positions agree with TRBD2. Per germline, CDR1 MGHRA and CDR2 YSYEKL. This CDR3 comprises 19 residues. V lost 0 bases and J lost 4; bases outside the gene matches: 13. This CDR3 reads CASSQDRIGGAGGYNEQFF. In DNA form, the CDR3 reads TGCGCCAGCAGCCAAGATAGGATAGGTGGGGCGGGGGGGTACAATGAGCAGTTCTTC.

The CDR3 here is CASSHSGLAGHEQYF. CDR3 nucleotide sequence: TGCGCCAGCAGCCATTCCGGACTAGCGGGCCACGAGCAGTACTTC. The chain carries TRBV4-1 and TRBJ2-7; 11 positions match TRBD2. The junction had 6 bases not matched to a gene; V was cut back by 3 bases and J by 5 bases. The CDR3 is 15 amino acids. CDR1 is MGHRA and CDR2 is YSYEKL in the germline V gene.

This rearrangement joins TRBV21-1 to TRBJ2-1; TRBD1 reflects the table's D call only, with no check against the DNA. TRBV21-1 corresponds to a pseudogene. This CDR3 comprises 15 residues. The CDR3 protein is CASSTRDTNIDEQFF. CDR3 coding DNA: TGTGCCAGCAGCACCCGGGACACAAATATCGATGAGCAGTTCTTC.

The V and J genes are TRBV12-5 and TRBJ1-1, with D possibly TRBD1 on 5 matching bases. From germline, CDR1 is LGHNT and CDR2 FRNRAP. This CDR3 contains 13 residues. Trimming shortened V by 7 bases and J by 6 bases, and 15 bases separated the two germline ends. In nucleotides, the CDR3 is TGTGCTAGTGAACCTATGACAGACGCTGAAGCTTTCTTT. Translated: CASEPMTDAEAFF.

This chain joins TRBV6-5 and TRBJ1-2; TRBD1 matches 10 bases. Germline loops: CDR1 MNHEY, CDR2 SVGAGI. With V trimmed by 2 bases and J by 1 base, 1 base remained unmatched. This CDR3 is built from 15 residues. The CDR3 nucleotides read TGTGCCAGCAGTTACGGGACAGGGGATAACTATGGCTACACCTTC. Encoded protein: CASSYGTGDNYGYTF.

The gene calls are TRBV29-1 and TRBJ1-2, with 11 bases aligning to TRBD1. Germline V gene lookup returns CDR1 SQVTM and CDR2 ANQGSEA. V shed 4 bases and J 6 bases; nucleotides not matched to a gene: 13. This CDR3 contains 16 residues. The CDR3 region has the DNA TGCAGCGTTGTAGGGAGAGGGGACAGGGGGAAGGATGGCTACACCTTC. This encodes CSVVGRGDRGKDGYTF.

This clone occurred once. The chain's CDR3 is CASSSQGAYQPQHF. CDR3 coding DNA: TGTGCCAGCAGCTCACAGGGGGCCTATCAGCCCCAGCATTTT. The genes are TRBV7-2 and TRBJ1-5, with 9 bases fitting TRBD1. Germline V gene sequence: CDR1 SGHTA, CDR2 FQGNSA. The CDR3 spans 14 residues. With V trimmed by 4 bases and J by 5 bases, 3 bases remained unmatched.

This rearrangement joins TRBV7-2 to TRBJ1-1; D gene uncertain. The germline gives CDR1 SGHTA, CDR2 FQGNSA. V was pared by 5 bases and J by 3 bases, with 13 bases between. The CDR3 runs 14 residues. The CDR3 DNA sequence: TGTGCCAGCAGCCTACGTACCCGGGACACTGAAGCTTTCTTT. This codes for CASSLRTRDTEAFF.

The chain carries TRBV21-1 and TRBJ2-2; whether TRBD1, the table's D call, matches the DNA was not checked. TRBV21-1 is designated a pseudogene. The CDR3 runs to 15 residues. The CDR3 nucleotides read TGTGCCAGCAGCAATCAGGGAAGAAACACCGGGGAGCTGTTTTTT. It yields the protein CASSNQGRNTGELFF.

The V call is TRBV5-1, the J call TRBJ2-7; 12 bases agree with TRBD2. The CDR3 length is 15 residues. V lost 4 bases, J lost 6 bases, and 8 bases stayed unmatched. Germline V CDR1 and CDR2: SGHRS, YFSETQ. In DNA, the CDR3 is TGCGCCAGCAGCCTAAGGACTAGCGGGGTAGCCGAGCAGTACTTC. Its translation is CASSLRTSGVAEQYF.

This clone has more than one count but fewer than ten. The chain carries TRBV11-2 and TRBJ2-7; D not resolved. Trimming cost V 8 bases and J 3 bases, with 11 bases left between them. The CDR3 consists of 12 residues. From germline, CDR1 is SGHAT and CDR2 FQNNGV. This chain's CDR3 is CASRPSRYEQYF. The CDR3 nucleotides are TGTGCCAGCCGTCCGAGCCGCTACGAGCAGTACTTC.